These 15 T cell receptor beta chains came from one sample sequenced in a study of OX40 agonist ivuxolimab in advanced cancers. The assay was immunoSEQ multiplex PCR, and TCRdb's table has in-frame clones only and misses some. Of 85,000 to 95,000 clones in the sample, roughly 87% were seen once. This material consisted of CD4+ or CD8+ T cells sorted from blood, taken in a trial of the OX40 agonist ivuxolimab. These receptors were obtained from an adult with an advanced solid tumor such as melanoma, head and neck, liver or kidney cancer.

Written as DNA, the CDR3 is TGTGCCAGTCGCGAAGTTGGGGGCGCCCCGAACTATGGCTACACCTTC. This encodes CASREVGGAPNYGYTF. The genes are TRBV19 and TRBJ1-2; possible D gene TRBD1, 6 bases. The CDR3 is 16 amino acids. Germline CDR1 is LNHDA and CDR2 is SQIVND (reference sequence). Trimming shortened V by 8 bases and J by 2 bases, and 21 bases separated the two germline ends.

The chain has TRBV7-2 and TRBJ1-2, with D unclear. This CDR3 spans 12 amino acids. Trimming took 4 bases from V and 8 from J, leaving 11 bases between them. CDR1 is SGHTA, CDR2 FQGNSA, per germline. The CDR3 bases are TGTGCCAGCAGCTACCGACAAGGCGGCTACACCTTC. This sequence encodes CASSYRQGGYTF. The whole variable domain, remainder taken from reference TRBV7-2 and TRBJ1-2, is GAGVSQSPSNKVTEKGKDVELRCDPISGHTALYWYRQSLGQGLEFLIYFQGNSAPDKSGLPSDRFSAERTGGSVSTLTIQRTQQEDSAVYLCASSYRQGGYTFGSGTRLTVV.

The chain has TRBV27 and TRBJ2-3, with D perhaps being TRBD1 or TRBD2 (5 bases each). The V gene's germline CDR1 is MNHEY and CDR2 SMNVEV (reference sequence). The CDR3 consists of 16 residues. The ends were cut back, 3 bases at V and 2 bases at J, with 15 bases in the middle. CDR3 sequence reads: CASSLWDGYDTDTQYF. The CDR3 DNA sequence: TGTGCCAGCAGTTTGTGGGACGGATACGACACAGATACGCAGTATTTT.

V and J are TRBV6-1 and TRBJ1-5; 7 bases agree with TRBD1. Germline V gene sequence: CDR1 MNHNS, CDR2 SASEGT. The CDR3 is made up of 15 amino acids. Trimming took 6 bases from V and 2 from J; bases not matched to a gene: 7. CDR3 sequence (DNA): TGTGCCAGCAGGGATACAGGGGTGGGCAATCAGCCCCAGCATTTT. This translates into CASRDTGVGNQPQHF.

This chain joins TRBV30 and TRBJ2-5; TRBD1 agrees at 7 bases. With V trimmed by 8 bases and J by 2 bases, 14 bases remained unmatched. The CDR3 extends over 15 amino acids. CDR1 is GTSNPN, CDR2 SVGIG, per germline (reference sequence). In DNA, the CDR3 is TGTGCCCTAGGGAAGGGGGCGAATCTTCAAGAGACCCAGTACTTC. Amino acid sequence: CALGKGANLQETQYF.

This chain joins TRBV4-2 and TRBJ2-7; a possible D gene is TRBD2 (5 bases). This CDR3 is built from 16 residues. V was pared by 1 base and J by 3 bases, with 16 bases between. Germline loops: CDR1 LGHNA, CDR2 YNFKEQ. DNA of the CDR3: TGTGCCAGCAGCCAAGGGCTAACTAGACCAATCTACGAGCAGTACTTC. Its protein is CASSQGLTRPIYEQYF.

This rearrangement joins TRBV5-4 to TRBJ1-3; D ambiguous. This CDR3 region has 16 residues. Trimming removed 0 bases from V and 0 bases from J, with 10 bases in between. The V gene's germline CDR1 is SGHNT and CDR2 YYREEE (reference sequence). The CDR3 DNA sequence: TGTGCCAGCAGCTTGGATCCGGCCCCCTCTGGAAACACCATATATTTT. The encoded protein is CASSLDPAPSGNTIYF.

CDR3 DNA: TGTGCCAGCAGAGATGGAAACACCATATATTTT. This gives the protein CASRDGNTIYF. The chain couples TRBV6-6 to TRBJ1-3, with no clear D. With 6 bases removed from V and 3 bases from J, the gap between germline ends came to 3 bases. The CDR3 runs 11 residues. Germline values: CDR1 MNHNY, CDR2 SVGAGI (reference sequence).

This rearrangement joins TRBV7-8 to TRBJ1-5; no clear D gene. Trimming stripped 5 bases from V and 1 base from J, with 15 bases between. The CDR3 is 16 residues long. Per the germline V gene, CDR1 is SGHVS and CDR2 is FQNEAQ. The CDR3 protein is CASSLRPLGSNQPQHF. In DNA, the CDR3 is TGTGCCAGCAGCCTTCGGCCCCTCGGGAGCAATCAGCCCCAGCATTTT.

Notes on this clone: The germline gene is not matched at one end of the junction; a read error may be the cause. The chain recombines TRBV2 with TRBJ2-1; D is undetermined. CDR1 SNHLY and CDR2 FYNNEI come from the germline V gene. The length of the CDR3 is 14 residues. CDR3 loop: CASCDRGPYNEQFF. The CDR3 DNA sequence: TGTGCCAGCTGTGATCGCGGTCCTTACAATGAGCAGTTCTTC.

The chain links TRBV16 to TRBJ2-7; 10 nucleotides align to TRBD1. This CDR3 spans 16 amino acids. The V segment lost 6 bases and the J segment 2 bases; nucleotides outside the gene matches: 10. Per germline, CDR1 KGHSY and CDR2 FQNENV. The CDR3 bases are TGTGCCAGCAGTCGACACCGGGACAGGGGCACCTACGAGCAGTACTTC. It encodes CASSRHRDRGTYEQYF.

The chain employs TRBV6-4 and TRBJ2-3; D gene uncertain. Germline loops: CDR1 MRHNA, CDR2 SNTAGT. V was clipped by 3 bases and J by 2 bases, with 9 bases between them. CDR3 length: 14 residues. Here the CDR3 reads CASSEESFTDTQYF. The CDR3 nucleotides are TGTGCCAGCAGTGAGGAGTCTTTCACAGATACGCAGTATTTT.

The gene calls are TRBV6-1 and TRBJ2-2; 7 bases agree with TRBD1. The ends lost 3 bases at V and 1 base at J; junction bases unmatched: 5. The length of the CDR3 is 16 residues. Germline CDR1 reads MNHNS; CDR2 reads SASEGT. CDR3 amino acids: CASSDPGTVNTGELFF. The CDR3 DNA reads TGTGCCAGCAGTGACCCCGGGACAGTGAACACCGGGGAGCTGTTTTTT.

This clone was seen only once. The chain links TRBV29-1 to TRBJ2-3; 7 bases fit TRBD1. V dropped 4 bases and J dropped 5; count of bases not matched to a gene: 3. Looked up from germline, CDR1 is SQVTM and CDR2 is ANQGSEA. The CDR3 spans 12 residues. Written as DNA, the CDR3 is TGCAGCGTTGTCACAGGGGTAGATACGCAGTATTTT. It specifies CSVVTGVDTQYF.

The J gene is TRBJ2-6, the V gene TRBV6-1; D uncertain. The CDR3 contains 15 residues. V lost 1 base to trimming and J lost 4 bases, with 8 bases between them. The germline gives CDR1 MNHNS, CDR2 SASEGT. The CDR3 is CASSEVKTGANVLTF. Here the CDR3 DNA reads TGTGCCAGCAGTGAAGTCAAAACAGGGGCCAACGTCCTGACTTTC.